The T cell receptor beta chain described here comes from a study of cytomegalovirus exposure and HLA in healthy donors. Details on this clone: What it binds is not known.

Overall study findings and caveats: Later analysis reportedly placed an Asian-associated ancestry cluster below the approximately 680-donor mean in N-insertions. It is likely that the observed cluster of highly shared sequence variants was a sequencing artifact.

Use of 60 Vbeta and 13 Jbeta primers characterized the PCR. The assay was immunoSEQ multiplex PCR, and TCRdb's table has in-frame clones only and misses some. In the table there are about 110,000 clones, roughly 73% of which are singletons. The CDR3 is made up of 14 amino acids. Germline values: CDR1 SGHDN, CDR2 FVKESK. V gave up 1 base and J gave up 4 bases, with 7 bases separating them. Each of the donors was a healthy bone marrow donor. The chain joins TRBV14 to TRBJ2-2; D may be TRBD2 (6 bases). The receptor comes from a young woman in good health and CMV-seronegative. The sample taken for sequencing was PBMCs. CDR3 DNA: TGTGCCAGCAGCCAAGTGGGGGGCACCGGGGAGCTGTTTTTT. This encodes CASSQVGGTGELFF.